This TCR beta chain was identified in a study of regulatory T cells in long-lasting Graves disease. Study outcomes and limitations: Persistent patients had a count of shared public clonotypes (around 2,700) that exceeded that of new patients (about 970).

The authors built TCR beta libraries using iRepertoire HTBI primers and Arm-PCR of CDR3 regions. TCRdb re-called the multiplex PCR reads through MiXCR, storing one row per CDR3 protein. Altogether a few hundred thousand distinct CDR3 sequences are present, roughly 15% being singletons, with the ten largest covering around 7.6%. The sample holds many counts of this clonotype. Its target is not known. This CDR3 is built from 14 residues. Germline lookup yields CDR1 SNHLY and CDR2 FYNNEI. V was trimmed by 4 bases and J by 5 bases, leaving 13 bases between them. Time point specified: newly diagnosed GD, antithyroid drugs for less than 3 months. PBMCs provided the RNA from which the TCR library was made. These records were also assigned to another study, of T cells in Graves' hyperthyroidism and ophthalmopathy.

The TCR comes from a middle-aged woman with Graves disease. Sequencing was performed on peripheral blood mononuclear cells (PBMCs), taken at new diagnosis, from a patient treated with antithyroid drugs. V and J are TRBV2 and TRBJ2-3; D may be TRBD1 or TRBD2 (5 bases each). CDR3 loop: CASSAGTMRDTQYF. The CDR3 DNA reads TGTGCCAGCAGTGCAGGGACGATGAGAGATACGCAGTATTTT.